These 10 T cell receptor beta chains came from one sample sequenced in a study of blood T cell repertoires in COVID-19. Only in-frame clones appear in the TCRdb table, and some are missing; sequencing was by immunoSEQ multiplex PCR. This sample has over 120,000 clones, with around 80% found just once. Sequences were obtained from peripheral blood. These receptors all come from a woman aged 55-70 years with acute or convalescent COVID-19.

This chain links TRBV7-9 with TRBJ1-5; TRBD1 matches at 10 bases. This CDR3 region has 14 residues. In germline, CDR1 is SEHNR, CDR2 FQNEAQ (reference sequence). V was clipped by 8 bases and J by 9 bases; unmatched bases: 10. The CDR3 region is CASGDRDRGPPQHF. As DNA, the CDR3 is TGTGCCAGCGGCGACCGGGACAGGGGCCCGCCCCAGCATTTT.

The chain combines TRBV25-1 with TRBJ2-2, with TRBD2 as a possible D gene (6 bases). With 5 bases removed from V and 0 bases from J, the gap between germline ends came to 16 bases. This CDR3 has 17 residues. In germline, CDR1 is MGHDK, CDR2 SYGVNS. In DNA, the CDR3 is TGTGCCAGCAGTCCGAAGCGGGTTATGGCGAACACCGGGGAGCTGTTTTTT. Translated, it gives CASSPKRVMANTGELFF.

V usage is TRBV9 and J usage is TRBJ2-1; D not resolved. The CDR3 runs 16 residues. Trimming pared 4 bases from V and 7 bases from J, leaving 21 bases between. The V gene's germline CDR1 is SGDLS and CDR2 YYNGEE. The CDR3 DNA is TGTGCCAGCAGCCCAGACGGAGTAATAAGGTCGAATGAGCAGTTCTTC. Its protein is CASSPDGVIRSNEQFF.

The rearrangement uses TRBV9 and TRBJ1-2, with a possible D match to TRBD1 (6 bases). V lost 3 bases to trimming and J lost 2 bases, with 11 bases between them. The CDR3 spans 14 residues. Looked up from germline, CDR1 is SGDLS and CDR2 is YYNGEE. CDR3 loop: CASSAPTGNYGYTF. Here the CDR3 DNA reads TGTGCCAGCAGCGCCCCGACAGGCAACTATGGCTACACCTTC.

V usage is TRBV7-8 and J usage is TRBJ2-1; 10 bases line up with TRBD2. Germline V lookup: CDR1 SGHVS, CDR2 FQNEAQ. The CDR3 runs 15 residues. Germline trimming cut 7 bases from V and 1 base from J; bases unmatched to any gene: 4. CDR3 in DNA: TGTGCCAGCAACGTAGCGGGAGGTTCCTACAATGAGCAGTTCTTC. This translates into CASNVAGGSYNEQFF.

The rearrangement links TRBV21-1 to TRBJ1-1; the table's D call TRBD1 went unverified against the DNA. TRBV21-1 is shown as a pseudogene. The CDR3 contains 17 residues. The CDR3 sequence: CASWPSERTGGMSEAFF. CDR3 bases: TGTGCCAGTTGGCCGTCAGAGAGGACAGGGGGGATGTCTGAAGCTTTCTTT.

The CDR3 reads CASSLRGTDPSYEQYF. DNA of the CDR3: TGTGCCAGCAGCTTGCGAGGGACAGATCCATCCTACGAGCAGTACTTC. The V gene is TRBV11-2, the J gene TRBJ2-7; TRBD1 agrees at 7 bases. V lost 3 bases to trimming and J lost 1 base; unmatched junction nucleotides: 9. The CDR3 loop spans 16 amino acids. The germline gives CDR1 SGHAT, CDR2 FQNNGV.

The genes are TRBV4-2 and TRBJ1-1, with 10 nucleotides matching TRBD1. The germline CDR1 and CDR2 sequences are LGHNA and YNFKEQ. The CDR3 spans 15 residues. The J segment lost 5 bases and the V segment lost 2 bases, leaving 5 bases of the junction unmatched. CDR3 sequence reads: CASSQSGQGGTEAFF. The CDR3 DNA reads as TGTGCCAGCAGCCAATCCGGACAGGGGGGGACTGAAGCTTTCTTT.

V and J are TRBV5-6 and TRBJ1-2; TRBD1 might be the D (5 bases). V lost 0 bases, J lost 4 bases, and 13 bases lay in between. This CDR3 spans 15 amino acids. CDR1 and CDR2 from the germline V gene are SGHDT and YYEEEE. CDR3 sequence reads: CASSLASAGPYGYTF. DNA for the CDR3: TGTGCCAGCAGCTTGGCCTCGGCAGGGCCCTATGGCTACACCTTC.

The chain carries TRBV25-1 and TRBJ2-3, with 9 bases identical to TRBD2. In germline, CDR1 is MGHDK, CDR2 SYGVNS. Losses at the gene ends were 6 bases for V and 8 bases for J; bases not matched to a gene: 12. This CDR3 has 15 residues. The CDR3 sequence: CASRPGERGAGTQYF. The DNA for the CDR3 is TGTGCCAGCAGGCCGGGGGAGCGGGGGGCAGGTACGCAGTATTTT.